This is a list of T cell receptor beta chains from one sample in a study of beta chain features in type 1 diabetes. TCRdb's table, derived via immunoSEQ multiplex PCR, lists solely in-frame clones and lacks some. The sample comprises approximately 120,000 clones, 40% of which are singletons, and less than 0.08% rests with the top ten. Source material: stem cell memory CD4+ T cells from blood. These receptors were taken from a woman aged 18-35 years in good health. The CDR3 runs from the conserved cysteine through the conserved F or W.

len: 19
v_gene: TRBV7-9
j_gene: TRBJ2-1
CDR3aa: CASSLLHRAGELSYNEQFF

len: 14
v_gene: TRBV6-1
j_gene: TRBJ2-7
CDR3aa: CASNTRQGIYEQYF

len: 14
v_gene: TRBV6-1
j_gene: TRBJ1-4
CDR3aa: CASSPTRGGEKLFF

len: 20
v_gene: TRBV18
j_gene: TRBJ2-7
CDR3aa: CASSPRVGTSDFLSSYEQYF

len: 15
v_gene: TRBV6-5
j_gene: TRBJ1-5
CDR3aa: CASSYSRGGYQPQHF

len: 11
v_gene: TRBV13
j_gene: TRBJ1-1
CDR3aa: CASSLGQGAFF

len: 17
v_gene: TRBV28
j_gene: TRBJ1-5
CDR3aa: CASSLLGTLGRHQPQHF

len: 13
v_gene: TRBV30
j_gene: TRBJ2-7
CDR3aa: CAYSRTGYYEQYF

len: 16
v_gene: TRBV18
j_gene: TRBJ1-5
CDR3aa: CASSPTGGRGNQPQHF

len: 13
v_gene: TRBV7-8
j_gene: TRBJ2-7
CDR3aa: CASSFIQSYEQYF

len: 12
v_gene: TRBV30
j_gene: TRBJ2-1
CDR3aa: CARGQGLHEQFF

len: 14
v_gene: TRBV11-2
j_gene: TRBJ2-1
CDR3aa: CASSREGPYNEQFF

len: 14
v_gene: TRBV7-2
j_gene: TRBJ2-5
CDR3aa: CASSAPGSQETQYF

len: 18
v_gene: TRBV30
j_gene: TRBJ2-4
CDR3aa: CAWSEWASDKVRRNIQYF

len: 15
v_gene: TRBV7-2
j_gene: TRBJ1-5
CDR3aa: CASSPQEGAWQPQHF

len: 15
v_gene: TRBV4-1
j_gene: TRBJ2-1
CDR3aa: CASRVGAGYYNEQFF

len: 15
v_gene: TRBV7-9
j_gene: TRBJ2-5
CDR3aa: CASSLRTYRQETQYF